These T cell receptor beta chains were read from a single sample in a study of blood T cell repertoires in COVID-19. The table came from immunoSEQ multiplex PCR; TCRdb's copy has only in-frame clones and leaves some out. The sample contains 220,000 or so clones, 82% of which appear only once. The material sequenced was peripheral blood. These receptors originate from an elderly woman with COVID-19, enrolled during active disease. CDR3s include the opening cysteine and the closing phenylalanine or tryptophan. The D gene is left open where the match is weak. Size is stated for part of the rows, as once, few or many counts, or as a class when the clone is expanded.

TRBD2 TRBJ2-7 TRBV29-1 NA CSVVLGVAGGYEQYF TGCAGCGTTGTATTAGGGGTAGCGGGAGGGTACGAGCAGTACTTC
TRBD1 TRBJ2-1 TRBV10-3 few CAISPGTGPSSYNEQFF TGTGCCATCAGTCCCGGGACAGGGCCCAGCTCCTACAATGAGCAGTTCTTC
NA TRBJ2-3 TRBV15 NA CATSESPETDTQYF TGTGCCACCAGCGAGTCCCCTGAGACAGATACGCAGTATTTT
TRBD1 TRBJ1-1 TRBV7-2 once CASSPGGMNTEAFF TGTGCCAGCAGTCCAGGGGGCATGAACACTGAAGCTTTCTTT
NA TRBJ2-5 TRBV18 NA CASSPWTVGETQYF TGTGCCAGCTCACCATGGACAGTAGGGGAGACCCAGTACTTC
NA TRBJ1-5 TRBV4-2 NA CASSQDSGSNQPQHF TGTGCCAGCAGCCAGGACAGTGGTAGCAATCAGCCCCAGCATTTT
NA TRBJ1-5 TRBV29-1 few CSVQTGNGQPQHF TGCAGCGTCCAAACAGGGAACGGACAGCCCCAGCATTTT
TRBD2 TRBJ2-3 TRBV30 NA CASRLAGDTQYF TGTGCCTCCCGATTAGCGGGAGATACGCAGTATTTT
NA TRBJ1-1 TRBV18 NA CASSPQGGEAFF TGTGCCAGCTCACCGCAGGGTGGTGAAGCTTTCTTT
TRBD1 TRBJ2-7 TRBV5-1 NA CASSTGTGAYEQYF TGCGCCAGCAGCACCGGGACAGGGGCCTACGAGCAGTACTTC
NA TRBJ1-2 TRBV6-1 NA CASSEGGYGYGYTF TGTGCCAGCAGTGAAGGGGGCTACGGCTATGGCTACACCTTC
TRBD2 TRBJ2-7 TRBV2 NA CASSVAGGTYEQYF TGTGCCAGCAGTGTAGCGGGAGGAACCTACGAGCAGTACTTC
TRBD1 TRBJ1-5 TRBV6-1 few CASSEAAGTGNQPQHF TGTGCCAGCAGTGAAGCAGCTGGGACAGGGAATCAGCCCCAGCATTTT
NA TRBJ1-1 TRBV6-2/TRBV6-3 NA CASSPQGSTEAFF TGTGCCAGCAGTCCCCAGGGGTCCACTGAAGCTTTCTTT
NA TRBJ1-1 TRBV10-3 NA CAISQRGGLNTEAFF TGTGCCATCAGTCAGAGGGGGGGCTTGAACACTGAAGCTTTCTTT
TRBD2 TRBJ2-5 TRBV9 NA CASSVGTSRGQETQYF TGTGCCAGCAGCGTAGGGACTAGTAGGGGCCAAGAGACCCAGTACTTC
NA TRBJ2-4 TRBV7-9 few CASSLDRGIQYF TGTGCCAGCAGCTTGGATCGGGGCATTCAGTACTTC
NA TRBJ1-6 TRBV7-8 few CASSLIHLRQGRGSPLHF TGTGCCAGCAGCTTGATTCATCTCCGGCAGGGTAGGGGTTCACCCCTCCACTTT
TRBD1 TRBJ2-1 TRBV30 NA CAWSSPRDRIYNEQFF TGTGCCTGGAGTTCCCCCCGGGACAGGATATACAATGAGCAGTTCTTC
TRBD1 TRBJ2-4 TRBV10-1 NA CASSEETGTAKNIQYF TGCGCCAGCAGTGAGGAGACAGGGACAGCCAAAAACATTCAGTACTTC